These 17 T cell receptor beta chains originate from one sample sequenced in a study of early T cells in non-severe SARS-CoV-2 infection. TCRdb reanalysed the 5' RACE reads using MiXCR and keeps one entry per CDR3 protein. The sample lists more than 80,000 distinct CDR3 sequences; 12% to 15% were seen once. Sequenced input: whole blood. Every receptor here comes from an adult who was a healthcare worker with PCR-confirmed SARS-CoV-2 infection or an uninfected control (not recorded which).

This clonotype was detected only a few times. This sequence joins TRBV29-1 and TRBJ1-1; TRBD1 might be the D (5 bases). Looked up from germline, CDR1 is SQVTM and CDR2 is ANQGSEA. This CDR3 is built from 13 residues. Deletions cut 3 bases from V and 1 base from J, with 9 bases between. Written as DNA, the CDR3 is TGCAGCGTTGATCGGGGCAGGAACACTGAAGCTTTCTTT. This encodes CSVDRGRNTEAFF.

The chain has TRBV9 and TRBJ2-3; weak D call: TRBD2 (5 bases). V lost 0 bases and J 3 bases, leaving 14 bases between the germline ends. Germline values: CDR1 SGDLS, CDR2 YYNGEE. CDR3 length equals 16 residues. The chain's CDR3 is CASSVEPGGRTDTQYF. The CDR3 DNA is TGTGCCAGCAGCGTAGAACCAGGAGGAAGAACAGATACGCAGTATTTT.

This clonotype was counted ten times or more. This chain uses TRBV7-2 with TRBJ2-2; D uncertain. Trimming removed 5 bases from V and 0 bases from J, with 10 bases in between. Germline V gene sequence: CDR1 SGHTA, CDR2 FQGNSA. The CDR3 length is 15 residues. This chain's CDR3 is CASSPTGANTGELFF. CDR3 in DNA: TGTGCCAGCAGCCCAACGGGTGCGAACACCGGGGAGCTGTTTTTT.

This clonotype was observed at least ten times. The chain links TRBV20-1 to TRBJ2-3; D unclear. The V end was cut by 3 bases, the J end by 5 bases, with 6 bases between. The CDR3 length is 11 residues. CDR1 DFQATT and CDR2 SNEGSKA come from the germline V gene (reference sequence). The CDR3 reads CSARAQDTQYF. CDR3 nucleotide sequence: TGCAGTGCTAGGGCCCAAGATACGCAGTATTTT.

The table lists this clonotype with many counts. This chain links TRBV7-2 with TRBJ1-2; D gene uncertain. Germline V gene sequence: CDR1 SGHTA, CDR2 FQGNSA. V shed 5 bases and J shed 8 bases, with 18 bases lying between them. The CDR3 spans 14 residues. CDR3 amino acids: CASSISGVPLGYTF. The CDR3 bases are TGTGCCAGCAGCATCAGTGGGGTGCCGTTAGGCTACACCTTC.

Here the CDR3 DNA reads TGTGCCAGCAGCTTAGCGAGGGATCCCAAACATGTCCAGGAGACCCAGTACTTC. It codes for CASSLARDPKHVQETQYF. The rearrangement joins TRBV7-8 to TRBJ2-5; maybe TRBD2 (5 bases). CDR1 and CDR2 from the germline V gene are SGHVS and FQNEAQ. Trimming removed 0 bases at V and 5 bases at J, with 22 bases between. The CDR3 consists of 18 residues.

V gene TRBV11-2 combines with J gene TRBJ2-1; 10 positions agree with TRBD2. CDR3 length: 15 amino acids. CDR1 is SGHAT, CDR2 FQNNGV, per germline. The junction had 3 bases not matched to a gene; V was cut back by 5 bases and J by 2 bases. The CDR3 region has the DNA TGTGCCAGCAGCCGCCTAGCGGGGGCCTACAATGAGCAGTTCTTC. Translated, it gives CASSRLAGAYNEQFF.

This clonotype was seen ten or more times. The chain has TRBV6-5 and TRBJ2-1; 14 nucleotides line up with TRBD2. This CDR3 is built from 15 residues. J gave up 10 bases and V 9 bases, and 11 bases lay outside the gene matches. Per the germline V gene, CDR1 is MNHEY and CDR2 is SVGAGI. CDR3 sequence (DNA): TGTGCCAGTCGGCCTTACGGACTAGCGGGGGGCGAGCAGTTCTTC. Encoded protein: CASRPYGLAGGEQFF.

This clonotype came up a few times. This chain joins TRBV20-1 and TRBJ1-2; the D gene is possibly TRBD1 (5 bases). Trimming removed 6 bases at V and 3 bases at J, with 11 bases between. CDR1 and CDR2 (germline): DFQATT, SNEGSKA (reference sequence). The CDR3 contains 12 residues. The CDR3 sequence is CSATQDDYGYTF. The CDR3 nucleotides read TGCAGTGCCACACAGGACGACTATGGCTACACCTTC.

V usage is TRBV6-6 and J usage is TRBJ1-5; D might be TRBD1 (5 bases). V lost 4 bases and J 5 bases, leaving 9 bases between the germline ends. Germline values: CDR1 MNHNY, CDR2 SVGAGI (reference sequence). The CDR3 is 13 residues long. Here the CDR3 DNA reads TGTGCCAGCAGTTCAGGGTTCCATCAGCCCCAGCATTTT. Protein: CASSSGFHQPQHF.

This chain links TRBV6-2 or TRBV6-3 with TRBJ1-5; 7 bases align to TRBD1. Germline assignment: CDR1 MNHEY and CDR2 SVGEGT. This CDR3 is 14 amino acids long. J was trimmed by 4 bases and V by 4 bases; bases with no gene match: 4. The CDR3 is CASSSGTENQPQHF. The CDR3, as DNA: TGTGCCAGCAGTTCCGGGACAGAGAATCAGCCCCAGCATTTT.

This clonotype was seen more than once but under ten times. The chain joins TRBV10-3 to TRBJ1-1; D is perhaps TRBD1 (5 bases). The germline gives CDR1 ENHRY, CDR2 SYGVKD. V was pared by 4 bases and J by 9 bases, with 9 bases between. This CDR3 region has 11 residues. CDR3 protein: CAISGPGQAFF. CDR3 nucleotides: TGTGCCATCAGTGGTCCGGGACAAGCTTTCTTT.

This clonotype was counted many times. This chain uses TRBV7-2 with TRBJ2-5; TRBD2 matches 14 bases. Losses at the gene ends were 5 bases for V and 6 bases for J; bases not matched to a gene: 5. The CDR3 spans 15 residues. CDR1 is SGHTA and CDR2 is FQGNSA in the germline V gene. For the CDR3, the DNA is TGTGCCAGCAGCCCCGGGACTAGCGGGGGCAAGACCCAGTACTTC. Its protein product is CASSPGTSGGKTQYF.

This clonotype has at least ten counts. This chain uses TRBV20-1 with TRBJ2-3, with TRBD2 matching over 9 bases. V was clipped by 6 bases and J by 0 bases; unmatched bases: 4. This CDR3 is 14 amino acids long. The germline gives CDR1 DFQATT, CDR2 SNEGSKA (reference sequence). The DNA for the CDR3 is TGCAGTGCAATGCGGGGGGGCAGCACAGATACGCAGTATTTT. Amino acid sequence: CSAMRGGSTDTQYF.

This rearrangement joins TRBV12-3 or TRBV12-4 to TRBJ2-6, with 9 positions matching TRBD2. This CDR3 comprises 16 residues. The V and J ends lost 8 bases and 1 base, in that order; junction bases with no gene match: 6. CDR3 amino acids: CASRAGGSSGANVLTF. The CDR3 DNA sequence: TGTGCCAGCCGGGCGGGAGGGTCTTCTGGGGCCAACGTCCTGACTTTC.

The chain carries TRBV5-4 and TRBJ2-1, with D unclear. Germline CDR1 reads SGHNT; CDR2 reads YYREEE (reference sequence). Trimming left V 5 bases short and J 1 base short, with 10 bases between. CDR3 length equals 14 residues. CDR3 sequence (DNA): TGTGCCAGCAGGCCGGATCCGTCCTACAATGAGCAGTTCTTC. Translated: CASRPDPSYNEQFF. The full variable domain, rest sourced from reference TRBV5-4 and TRBJ2-1, is ETGVTQSPTHLIKTRGQQVTLRCSSQSGHNTVSWYQQALGQGPQFIFQYYREEENGRGNFPPRFSGLQFPNYSSELNVNALELDDSALYLCASRPDPSYNEQFFGPGTRLTVL.

This clonotype came up many times. The CDR3, as DNA: TGTGCCAGCAGCACGAGGGGTGACAGGAACACTGAAGCTTTCTTT. It yields the protein CASSTRGDRNTEAFF. The V call is TRBV11-2, the J call TRBJ1-1; a possible D gene is TRBD1 (5 bases). Deletions cut 5 bases from V and 1 base from J, with 14 bases between. The CDR3 has 15 residues. CDR1 and CDR2 (germline): SGHAT, FQNNGV.